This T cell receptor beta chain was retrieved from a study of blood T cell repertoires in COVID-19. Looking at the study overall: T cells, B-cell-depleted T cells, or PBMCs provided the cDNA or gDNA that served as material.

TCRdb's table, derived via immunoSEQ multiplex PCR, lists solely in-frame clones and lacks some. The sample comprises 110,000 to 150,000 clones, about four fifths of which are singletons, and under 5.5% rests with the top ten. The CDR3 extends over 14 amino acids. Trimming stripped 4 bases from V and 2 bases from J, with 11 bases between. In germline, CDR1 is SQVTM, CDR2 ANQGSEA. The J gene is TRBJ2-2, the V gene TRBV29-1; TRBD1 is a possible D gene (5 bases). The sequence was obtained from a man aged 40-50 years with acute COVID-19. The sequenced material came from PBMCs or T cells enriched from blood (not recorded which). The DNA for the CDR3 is TGCAGCGTTGCTGAGACAGATAACACCGGGGAGCTGTTTTTT. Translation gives CSVAETDNTGELFF.